These 17 T cell receptor beta chains were all obtained from the same sample, sequenced in a study of CD8 T cells in ankylosing spondylitis. These receptors' targets are unknown. TCRdb itself ran the 5' RACE reads through MiXCR, one entry per CDR3 protein. The sample has around 430,000 distinct CDR3 sequences; 15% to 20% are singletons. Study conclusions and caveats: Ankylosing spondylitis blood appeared to be characterized by a TCR beta motif of 8 or 9 highly homologous variants.

The sequencing input was blood, either unsorted or a sorted T cell fraction (not recorded which). The receptors were gathered from a male donor with ankylosing spondylitis.

This chain connects TRBV9 to TRBJ2-3, with D perhaps TRBD2 (6 bases). The CDR3 has 13 amino acids. The V end was cut by 4 bases, the J end by 4 bases, with 10 bases between. In germline, CDR1 is SGDLS, CDR2 YYNGEE. This CDR3 is CASSHPGADTQYF. The CDR3 region has the DNA TGTGCCAGCAGCCACCCGGGGGCAGATACGCAGTATTTT. Supplemented by reference TRBV9 and TRBJ2-3, the full variable domain reads DSGVTQTPKHLITATGQRVTLRCSPRSGDLSVYWYQQSLDQGLQFLIQYYNGEERAKGNILERFSAQQFPDLHSELNLSSLELGDSALYFCASSHPGADTQYFGPGTRLTVL.

Only one count was recorded for this clonotype. The chain uses TRBV6-5 and TRBJ2-3, with 9 nucleotides matching TRBD2. Germline-derived CDR1 and CDR2 are MNHEY and SVGAGI. The V segment lost 9 bases and the J segment 6 bases; nucleotides outside the gene matches: 4. This CDR3 comprises 12 residues. CDR3 sequence reads: CASGTSPDTQYF. CDR3 in DNA: TGTGCCAGTGGGACTAGCCCGGATACGCAGTATTTT.

The rearrangement uses TRBV7-8 and TRBJ2-7, with unresolved D. This CDR3 contains 13 residues. Trimming left V 0 bases short and J 4 bases short, with 7 bases between. Germline V gene sequence: CDR1 SGHVS, CDR2 FQNEAQ. CDR3 nucleotides: TGTGCCAGCAGCTTAGCGGGTTTATACGAGCAGTACTTC. It translates to CASSLAGLYEQYF. The whole variable domain, filled in from reference TRBV7-8 and TRBJ2-7, reads GAGVSQSPRYKVAKRGQDVALRCDPISGHVSLFWYQQALGQGPEFLTYFQNEAQLDKSGLPSDRFFAERPEGSVSTLKIQRTQQEDSAVYLCASSLAGLYEQYFGPGTRLTVT.

This sequence joins TRBV29-1 and TRBJ2-5; D possibly corresponds to TRBD2 (6 bases). From germline, CDR1 is SQVTM and CDR2 ANQGSEA. This CDR3 is 13 amino acids long. Trimming left V 3 bases short and J 7 bases short, with 15 bases between. The CDR3 protein is CSVDGSSIGTQYF. The CDR3 bases are TGCAGCGTTGACGGGAGTTCGATTGGGACCCAGTACTTC.

The V and J genes are TRBV30 and TRBJ1-2; D remains ambiguous. Germline V gene sequence: CDR1 GTSNPN, CDR2 SVGIG (reference sequence). There are 14 residues in the CDR3. Between the trimmed V and J ends, which lost 1 base and 4 bases, there was a span of 13 bases. The DNA of the CDR3 is TGTGCCTGGAGTGAAGGAGAGCGGGGCTATGGCTACACCTTC. Translated, it gives CAWSEGERGYGYTF.

This chain joins TRBV6-5 and TRBJ2-2; D may correspond to TRBD1 or TRBD2 (5 bases each). This CDR3 region has 18 residues. The V end was cut by 4 bases, the J end by 4 bases, with 22 bases between. Germline V CDR1 and CDR2: MNHEY, SVGAGI. CDR3 DNA: TGTGCCAGCAGTTCCGACTACACCCCCTGGGACGCCACCGGGGAGCTGTTTTTT. It yields the protein CASSSDYTPWDATGELFF.

This clonotype appeared a few times. This chain links TRBV5-5 with TRBJ2-7; no clear D. The CDR3 is 12 residues long. Trimming removed 1 base at V and 3 bases at J, with 5 bases between. In germline, CDR1 is SGHKS, CDR2 YYEKEE (reference sequence). CDR3 sequence (DNA): TGTGCCAGCAGCTTGACATTCTACGAGCAGTACTTC. This encodes CASSLTFYEQYF.

In its sample, this clonotype was seen many times. The gene calls are TRBV7-3 and TRBJ2-1; TRBD2 matches at 13 bases. Germline CDR1 SGHTA, CDR2 FQGTGA. Trimming took 3 bases from V and 8 from J; bases not matched to a gene: 1. CDR3 length: 14 amino acids. The CDR3 spells CASSFGLAGDEQFF. The DNA for the CDR3 is TGTGCCAGCAGCTTCGGACTAGCGGGAGATGAGCAGTTCTTC.

This clonotype turned up a few times. The chain carries TRBV6-5 and TRBJ1-2; 7 bases match TRBD1. Trimming removed 2 bases from V and 7 bases from J; junction bases left unmatched: 7. The CDR3 spans 14 residues. The V gene's germline CDR1 is MNHEY and CDR2 SVGAGI. CDR3: CASSYREGAGGYTF. CDR3 in DNA: TGTGCCAGCAGTTACCGAGAGGGGGCGGGTGGCTACACCTTC.

The chain has TRBV5-1 and TRBJ2-1; TRBD1 aligns across 8 bases. Germline assignment: CDR1 SGHRS and CDR2 YFSETQ. The CDR3 extends over 15 amino acids. The trim removed 3 bases at V and 5 bases at J, leaving 7 bases unmatched. As DNA, the CDR3 is TGCGCCAGCAGCTCTTCGGGACAGGTGAACAATGAGCAGTTCTTC. Protein: CASSSSGQVNNEQFF.

The V call is TRBV7-9, the J call TRBJ2-1; 10 positions match TRBD1. Germline CDR1 SEHNR, CDR2 FQNEAQ (reference sequence). This CDR3 comprises 15 residues. Trimming removed 6 bases from V and 5 bases from J; junction bases left unmatched: 7. The CDR3 region is CASRPTGTGDNEQFF. CDR3 nucleotide sequence: TGTGCCAGCAGACCCACCGGGACAGGGGACAATGAGCAGTTCTTC. Combining the CDR3 with reference TRBV7-9 and TRBJ2-1 gives the whole variable domain DTGVSQNPRHKITKRGQNVTFRCDPISEHNRLYWYRQTLGQGPEFLTYFQNEAQLEKSRLLSDRFSAERPKGSFSTLEIQRTEQGDSAMYLCASRPTGTGDNEQFFGPGTRLTVL.

The chain joins TRBV18 to TRBJ2-1, with TRBD2 identical over 9 bases. J lost 9 bases, V lost 1 base, and 4 bases had no gene match. Germline CDR1 KGHSH, CDR2 LQKENI. The CDR3 is 14 residues long. CDR3 residues: CASSPLAGVGEQFF. The CDR3, as DNA: TGTGCCAGCTCACCACTAGCGGGAGTTGGTGAGCAGTTCTTC.

The sample holds many counts of this clonotype. The chain joins TRBV29-1 to TRBJ1-1; perhaps TRBD1 as D (5 bases). CDR1 is SQVTM, CDR2 ANQGSEA, per germline. This CDR3 is 13 amino acids long. Trimming removed 4 bases from V and 0 bases from J, with 9 bases in between. The CDR3 bases are TGCAGCGTTGCTGGGACGGTGAACACTGAAGCTTTCTTT. It specifies CSVAGTVNTEAFF.

This clonotype was counted only a few times. The gene calls are TRBV5-1 and TRBJ1-1; possible D gene TRBD1, 5 bases. Trimming took 0 bases from V and 6 from J, leaving 9 bases between them. The CDR3 runs to 13 residues. Germline-derived CDR1 and CDR2 are SGHRS and YFSETQ. CDR3 sequence (DNA): TGCGCCAGCAGCTTGGTCGTGGGGCCTGAAGCTTTCTTT. Amino acids: CASSLVVGPEAFF.

This clonotype was detected only a few times. A much more abundant neighbour one base away suggests this may be a read error. The DNA of the CDR3 is TGCAGTGCTAGAGATGGGGGGAGGGCCTACAATGAGCAGTTCTTC. Its protein is CSARDGGRAYNEQFF. This chain uses TRBV20-1 with TRBJ2-1, with 7 positions matching TRBD2. This CDR3 is 15 amino acids long. V lost 0 bases to trimming and J lost 2 bases; unmatched junction nucleotides: 4. Per the germline V gene, CDR1 is DFQATT and CDR2 is SNEGSKA (reference sequence).

This chain joins TRBV7-8 and TRBJ2-1; maybe TRBD2 (6 bases). V was pared by 4 bases and J by 4 bases, with 11 bases between. Germline V CDR1 and CDR2: SGHVS, FQNEAQ. The CDR3 has 14 amino acids. CDR3 in amino acids: CASSSGTFYNEQFF. Here the CDR3 DNA reads TGTGCCAGCAGCTCCGGGACTTTTTACAATGAGCAGTTCTTC.

The chain couples TRBV19 to TRBJ1-2; the D gene is possibly TRBD1 (6 bases). V lost 5 bases and J 6 bases, leaving 22 bases between the germline ends. CDR3 length: 16 residues. Per germline, CDR1 LNHDA and CDR2 SQIVND (reference sequence). The chain's CDR3 is CASSLRPGQTENGYTF. In DNA, the CDR3 is TGTGCCAGTAGTCTTCGGCCGGGACAAACGGAAAATGGCTACACCTTC.